The 29 T cell receptor beta chains reported below all come from one sample, sequenced in a study of T cells in Graves' hyperthyroidism and ophthalmopathy. Amplification yielded TCR beta CDR3 regions, with RNA transcripts as the source. The TCR CDR3 was amplified in a first-round RT-PCR using the HTBI primer set. MiXCR, applied by TCRdb to the multiplex PCR reads, yields one record per CDR3 protein. The data contain 300,000 or so distinct CDR3 sequences, 21% of them singletons. The specimen sequenced was blood. The receptor source for this set is a woman aged 50 to 65 with Graves' hyperthyroidism.

The V gene is TRBV5-1, the J gene TRBJ2-7; 12 nucleotides agree with TRBD1. Losses at the gene ends were 3 bases for V and 2 bases for J; bases not matched to a gene: 3. The CDR3 spans 15 residues. The V gene's germline CDR1 is SGHRS and CDR2 YFSETQ. The CDR3 spells CASSWGTGGPYEQYF. The CDR3 DNA reads TGCGCCAGCAGCTGGGGGACAGGGGGCCCCTACGAGCAGTACTTC.

The chain has TRBV11-2 and TRBJ1-1; the D gene is possibly TRBD1 (6 bases). V was shortened by 5 bases and J by 4 bases, with 23 bases between the two germline ends. This CDR3 is built from 17 residues. Looked up from germline, CDR1 is SGHAT and CDR2 is FQNNGV. Here the CDR3 reads CASSPGATGALATEAFF. CDR3 nucleotides: TGTGCCAGCAGCCCGGGGGCGACAGGTGCCCTCGCCACTGAAGCTTTCTTT.

At least ten counts were recorded for this clonotype. For the CDR3, the DNA is TGTGCCAGCAGCCAAGAACTGCTCTCCTACGAGCAGTACTTC. Its protein product is CASSQELLSYEQYF. V and J are TRBV3-1 and TRBJ2-7, with D hard to call. Per germline, CDR1 LGHDT and CDR2 YNNKEL (reference sequence). The CDR3 runs 14 residues. The V end was cut by 0 bases, the J end by 0 bases, with 6 bases between.

The chain combines TRBV6-2 or TRBV6-3 with TRBJ2-3, with 12 positions matching TRBD2. Trimming took 4 bases from V and 6 from J; bases not matched to a gene: 8. Germline V CDR1 and CDR2: MNHEY, SVGEGT. This CDR3 has 16 amino acids. In nucleotides, the CDR3 is TGTGCCAGCAGTTCGATACTAGCGGGAGGTGGGGATACGCAGTATTTT. Translating it yields CASSSILAGGGDTQYF.

This clonotype was seen repeatedly, ten times or more. The chain carries TRBV20-1 and TRBJ1-5, with 7 bases that match TRBD1. Germline-derived CDR1 and CDR2 are DFQATT and SNEGSKA (reference sequence). This CDR3 has 15 residues. J lost 4 bases, V lost 2 bases, and 8 bases had no gene match. The CDR3 DNA is TGCAGTGCTAGATCTCCATCGACAGGGAATCAGCCCCAGCATTTT. Amino acid sequence: CSARSPSTGNQPQHF.

This clonotype was found many times. The rearrangement uses TRBV5-1 and TRBJ1-4, with 7 bases lining up with TRBD1. Germline lookup yields CDR1 SGHRS and CDR2 YFSETQ. V lost 2 bases and J lost 0; bases outside the gene matches: 10. CDR3 length equals 18 residues. The CDR3 DNA reads as TGCGCCAGCAGCTTCGGTCTGGGGGACAGCGCAACTAATGAAAAACTGTTTTTT. This codes for CASSFGLGDSATNEKLFF.

This clonotype came up once. The V and J genes are TRBV20-1 and TRBJ1-5, with D perhaps TRBD1 (5 bases). Trimming left V 3 bases short and J 9 bases short, with 15 bases between. CDR1 DFQATT and CDR2 SNEGSKA come from the germline V gene (reference sequence). CDR3 length: 13 residues. The CDR3 sequence is CSASPGDNSPQHF. Written as DNA, the CDR3 is TGCAGTGCTAGTCCGGGGGATAATTCGCCCCAGCATTTT.

Many counts were recorded for this clonotype. The chain couples TRBV12-3 or TRBV12-4 to TRBJ2-2; 8 bases line up with TRBD2. This CDR3 is built from 15 residues. With V trimmed by 5 bases and J by 1 base, 3 bases remained unmatched. CDR3 sequence reads: CASSRSGGNTGELFF. The DNA for the CDR3 is TGTGCCAGCAGTAGGAGCGGGGGGAACACCGGGGAGCTGTTTTTT.

The rearrangement joins TRBV3-1 to TRBJ1-6; D not resolved. CDR3 size: 15 residues. The germline CDR1 and CDR2 sequences are LGHDT and YNNKEL (reference sequence). Trimming stripped 4 bases from V and 8 bases from J, with 15 bases between. CDR3 in amino acids: CASSPRLVKDSPLHF. CDR3 nucleotides: TGTGCCAGCAGCCCGCGACTCGTTAAGGATTCACCCCTCCACTTT.

This clonotype has just a few counts. The chain is built from TRBV7-9 and TRBJ1-3, with D unresolved. The CDR3 totals 16 residues. With 5 bases removed from V and 0 bases from J, the gap between germline ends came to 14 bases. Germline V gene data show CDR1 as SEHNR and CDR2 as FQNEAQ (reference sequence). This CDR3 reads CASSQPGDPSGNTIYF. DNA of the CDR3: TGTGCCAGCAGCCAGCCTGGCGACCCCTCTGGAAACACCATATATTTT.

The sample holds a few counts of this clonotype. This may stem from a read error, because a much larger clone lies one nucleotide away. V and J are TRBV18 and TRBJ2-3, with TRBD1 matching over 7 bases. Near its end, the DNA agrees better with TRBJ1-5, so the J call may be wrong. Germline CDR1 reads KGHSH; CDR2 reads LQKENI. The CDR3 runs to 15 residues. The CDR3 sequence is CASSPLRGPTDTQHF. The CDR3 DNA reads TGTGCCAGCTCACCGCTAAGGGGGCCCACAGATACGCAGCATTTT.

The chain employs TRBV5-4 and TRBJ2-1, with D uncertain. Looked up from germline, CDR1 is SGHNT and CDR2 is YYREEE (reference sequence). The V and J ends lost 7 bases and 4 bases respectively, with 12 bases between them. This CDR3 is 13 amino acids long. The CDR3 spells CASFGRPYNEQFF. Here the CDR3 DNA reads TGTGCCAGCTTTGGCAGACCTTACAATGAGCAGTTCTTC.

This clonotype was recorded at least ten times. The chain links TRBV10-3 to TRBJ1-1; D perhaps matches TRBD1 (6 bases). This CDR3 region has 15 residues. The V and J ends lost 0 bases and 5 bases respectively, with 13 bases between them. The germline V gene has CDR1 ENHRY and CDR2 SYGVKD. CDR3 residues: CAISESTGLGTEAFF. The CDR3 nucleotides read TGTGCCATCAGTGAGTCTACAGGGTTGGGGACTGAAGCTTTCTTT.

The genes are TRBV28 and TRBJ2-1; no reliable D call. CDR1 MDHEN and CDR2 SYDVKM come from the germline V gene. Trimming shortened V by 2 bases and J by 3 bases, and 8 bases separated the two germline ends. There are 14 residues in the CDR3. CDR3 nucleotides: TGTGCCAGCAGTTTAACCTTGGGCTACAATGAGCAGTTCTTC. Protein sequence: CASSLTLGYNEQFF.

This clonotype was counted ten times or more. The chain is built from TRBV7-2 and TRBJ1-1, with D possibly matching TRBD1 (6 bases). Germline CDR1 SGHTA, CDR2 FQGNSA. The CDR3 spans 17 residues. V was pared by 1 base and J by 1 base, with 16 bases between. The DNA for the CDR3 is TGTGCCAGCAGCTTAGAGTTCCGCGACAGGTGGAACACTGAAGCTTTCTTT. This codes for CASSLEFRDRWNTEAFF.

The chain is built from TRBV5-1 and TRBJ2-2; 7 nucleotides agree with TRBD1. This CDR3 spans 16 amino acids. Unmatched junction bases numbered 12, after V lost 4 bases and J lost 6 bases. Germline values: CDR1 SGHRS, CDR2 YFSETQ. CDR3 in amino acids: CASSPSRDSRSGELFF. Written as DNA, the CDR3 is TGCGCCAGCAGCCCATCCCGGGACAGTAGGTCCGGGGAGCTGTTTTTT.

This clonotype showed up many times. The chain is built from TRBV18 and TRBJ2-3; D unclear. V lost 2 bases and J 2 bases, leaving 5 bases between the germline ends. The CDR3 extends over 13 amino acids. CDR1 KGHSH and CDR2 LQKENI come from the germline V gene. CDR3 nucleotides: TGTGCCAGCTCACCAGGGAACACAGATACGCAGTATTTT. This encodes CASSPGNTDTQYF.

This clonotype was detected ten times or more. The CDR3 sequence: CASLSLTEAFF. In nucleotides, the CDR3 is TGTGCCAGCCTATCACTCACTGAAGCTTTCTTT. The V call is TRBV7-9, the J call TRBJ1-1; D unclear. V lost 8 bases, J lost 4 bases, and 8 bases lay in between. The length of the CDR3 is 11 residues. Per the germline V gene, CDR1 is SEHNR and CDR2 is FQNEAQ (reference sequence).

The rearrangement uses TRBV19 and TRBJ1-6, with 7 bases lining up with TRBD1. This CDR3 contains 15 residues. V trimming: 3 bases; J trimming: 9 bases; junction bases outside the gene matches: 8. Germline V gene data show CDR1 as LNHDA and CDR2 as SQIVND (reference sequence). The CDR3 loop reads CASSIVGGRASPLHF. DNA for the CDR3: TGTGCCAGTAGTATCGTAGGGGGCCGGGCTTCACCCCTCCACTTT.

This chain links TRBV20-1 with TRBJ2-1; D unclear. V was cut by 5 bases and J by 12 bases, with 17 bases left in between. The germline V gene encodes CDR1 DFQATT and CDR2 SNEGSKA (reference sequence). CDR3 length: 12 amino acids. In DNA, the CDR3 is TGCAGTGCTCCTGACTGGGCCCTTGGGCAGTTCTTC. Translation: CSAPDWALGQFF.

This clonotype was detected many times. The chain is built from TRBV7-6 and TRBJ2-3, with a tentative D call TRBD2 (6 bases). Trimming removed 5 bases from V and 0 bases from J, with 12 bases in between. The CDR3 runs to 15 residues. Germline V gene data show CDR1 as SGHVS and CDR2 as FNYEAQ. The CDR3 protein is CASSRSGYSTDTQYF. CDR3 in DNA: TGTGCCAGCAGCCGTAGCGGATATAGCACAGATACGCAGTATTTT.

This chain joins TRBV15 and TRBJ2-7; 7 nucleotides match TRBD1. V was pared by 0 bases and J by 3 bases, with 2 bases of the junction left unmatched. Germline assignment: CDR1 LNHNV and CDR2 YYDKDF (reference sequence). The CDR3 contains 14 residues. The CDR3 DNA reads TGTGCCACCAGCAGAGAGGGACAGATCTACGAGCAGTACTTC. Translation: CATSREGQIYEQYF.

This clonotype was observed at least ten times. The chain combines TRBV28 with TRBJ1-5; TRBD1 agrees at 9 bases. The V gene's germline CDR1 is MDHEN and CDR2 SYDVKM. This CDR3 is built from 17 residues. With 8 bases clipped from V and 0 bases from J, the junction kept 11 bases outside the gene matches. CDR3 region: CASGTGQGRDSNQPQHF. For the CDR3, the DNA is TGTGCCAGCGGGACTGGACAGGGGAGGGATAGCAATCAGCCCCAGCATTTT.

This clonotype came up a few times. The chain combines TRBV9 with TRBJ2-1; D may be TRBD1 (6 bases). V was trimmed by 0 bases and J by 8 bases, leaving 12 bases between them. The CDR3 length is 14 residues. Germline V lookup: CDR1 SGDLS, CDR2 YYNGEE. The DNA for the CDR3 is TGTGCCAGCAGCGTAGTTGGGGGCGGCTATGAGCAGTTCTTC. Its protein product is CASSVVGGGYEQFF.

Comment on this clonotype: A much larger clone differs from this one at a single base, so this may be a read error. This chain connects TRBV20-1 to TRBJ2-5, with D hard to call. The CDR3 covers 14 residues. The V gene's germline CDR1 is DFQATT and CDR2 SNEGSKA (reference sequence). CDR3 region: CSALIARLEESQYF. The CDR3 DNA sequence: TGCAGTGCTCTCATAGCCAGATTAGAAGAGTCCCAGTACTTC.

Many counts were recorded for this clonotype. The CDR3 DNA follows: TGCAGCGTTGGGGGCAGGGGTTTTCCAGAGACCCAGTACTTC. Its protein is CSVGGRGFPETQYF. The V and J genes are TRBV29-1 and TRBJ2-5; the D gene is possibly TRBD1 (6 bases). Per the germline V gene, CDR1 is SQVTM and CDR2 is ANQGSEA. V lost 4 bases and J lost 4, with 16 bases in between. The CDR3 is made up of 14 amino acids.

This rearrangement joins TRBV28 to TRBJ2-6, with 9 positions matching TRBD1. Looked up from germline, CDR1 is MDHEN and CDR2 is SYDVKM. V dropped 8 bases and J dropped 0; count of bases not matched to a gene: 5. CDR3 length: 16 residues. CDR3 loop: CASRDRVSSGANVLTF. CDR3 sequence (DNA): TGTGCCAGCCGGGACAGGGTGAGCTCTGGGGCCAACGTCCTGACTTTC.

The V gene is TRBV6-2 or TRBV6-3, the J gene TRBJ1-5; 9 nucleotides align to TRBD1. Germline V CDR1 and CDR2: MNHEY, SVGEGT. Losses at the gene ends were 4 bases for V and 4 bases for J; bases not matched to a gene: 8. This CDR3 has 16 amino acids. This CDR3 is CASSFPGQGRNQPQHF. For the CDR3, the DNA is TGTGCCAGCAGTTTTCCGGGACAGGGACGTAATCAGCCCCAGCATTTT.

As for this clonotype: A junction end diverges from the germline sequence, so it may reflect a read error. This sequence joins TRBV19 and TRBJ2-7; D remains ambiguous. This CDR3 contains 14 residues. Germline V lookup: CDR1 LNHDA, CDR2 SQIVND (reference sequence). CDR3 DNA sequence: TGTGCCAGTAGTACAGCCCCACCCCCATACGAGCAGGACTTC. Protein sequence: CASSTAPPPYEQDF.